These T cell receptor beta chains were read from a single sample in a study of T cells expressing NK-cell markers. From its re-call of the 5' RACE reads, TCRdb lists each CDR3 protein once, without DNA. The clone table shows about 380,000 distinct CDR3 sequences, with the ten largest holding roughly 5.2%. Sequenced input: blood T cells: a sorted CD56 or NKG2C T cell subset, CD4+ or CD8+ T cells, or bulk PBMC T cells (not recorded which). All receptors come from a man between 18 and 69 years old in good health. CDR3s include the opening cysteine and the closing phenylalanine or tryptophan.

TRBJ1-6 TRBV6-1 CASSENERNSPLHF
TRBJ2-1 TRBV12-3/TRBV12-4 CASSSPGLAGGQDEQFF
TRBJ1-2 TRBV6-1 CASGLTSTNYGYTF
TRBJ1-6 TRBV6-5 CASSYRDRPNSPLHF
TRBJ2-7 TRBV20-1 CSAIGLADPYEQYF
TRBJ2-4 TRBV6-1 CASSGRGLRDKNIQYF
TRBJ1-2 TRBV28 CASGGHPYGYTF
TRBJ2-3 TRBV11-2 CASSTPLQVSSTDTQYF
TRBJ2-1 TRBV7-8 CASSHGTMNYNEQFF
TRBJ2-1 TRBV4-2 CASSQEWRASGKYNEQFF
TRBJ2-3 TRBV7-2 CASSSESTDTQYF
TRBJ2-5 TRBV6-5 CASSYEYRDRAEETQYF
TRBJ1-4 TRBV14 CASSQDLRTNEKLFF
TRBJ1-4 TRBV7-9 CASSLEGRSNEKLFF
TRBJ2-1 TRBV19 CASQGKAGGPNEQFF
TRBJ1-6 TRBV5-1 CASSVDRGNSPLHF
TRBJ1-1 TRBV28 CASRTVSEAFF
TRBJ2-7 TRBV7-2 CASRGTGLSYEQYF
TRBJ2-6 TRBV12-3/TRBV12-4 CAVQDRIFSGANVLTF